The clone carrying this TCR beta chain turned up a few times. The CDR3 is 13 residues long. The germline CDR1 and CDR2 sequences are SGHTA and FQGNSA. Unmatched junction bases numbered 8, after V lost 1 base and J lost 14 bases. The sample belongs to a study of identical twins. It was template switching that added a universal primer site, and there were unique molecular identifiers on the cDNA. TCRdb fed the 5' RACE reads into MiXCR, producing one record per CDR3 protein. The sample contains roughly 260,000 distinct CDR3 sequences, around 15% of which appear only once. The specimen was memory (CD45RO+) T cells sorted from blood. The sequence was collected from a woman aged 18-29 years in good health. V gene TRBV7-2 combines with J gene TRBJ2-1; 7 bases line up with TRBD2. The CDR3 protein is CASSLEGGREEFF. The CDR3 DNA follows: TGTGCCAGCAGCTTAGAGGGAGGGCGAGAGGAGTTCTTC.